These 12 T cell receptor beta chains share one sample of origin, sequenced in a study of beta chain features in type 1 diabetes. The isolated RNA, all of it, was reverse transcribed, so expressed TCRB transcripts were what got sequenced. TCRdb's table, derived via immunoSEQ multiplex PCR, lists solely in-frame clones and lacks some. The sample contains hundreds of thousands of clones, around an eighth of which appear only once. Study outcomes and limitations: For Type 1 diabetes patients, all four CD4+ subsets carried TCRB CDR3s that were moderately but significantly shorter.

These receptors' targets are unknown. The sequencing sample was made of naive CD4+ T cells from blood. All receptors come from a young man with type 1 diabetes.

V usage is TRBV7-9 and J usage is TRBJ2-1, with unresolved D. Germline V gene data show CDR1 as SEHNR and CDR2 as FQNEAQ (reference sequence). The V end lost 1 base, the J end lost 6 bases, and 13 bases lay between the germline ends. The CDR3 loop spans 15 amino acids. This chain's CDR3 is CASSLGVLLGNEQFF. In DNA, the CDR3 is TGTGCCAGCAGCTTAGGAGTTTTGCTAGGCAATGAGCAGTTCTTC.

V and J are TRBV19 and TRBJ2-3, with 9 bases that match TRBD1. CDR3 size: 17 residues. Germline assignment: CDR1 LNHDA and CDR2 SQIVND (reference sequence). V lost 4 bases, J lost 2 bases, and 10 bases stayed unmatched. The CDR3 DNA sequence: TGTGCCAGTAGTAGCTTGCCGGGACAGGGCGCCACAGATACGCAGTATTTT. It is translated as CASSSLPGQGATDTQYF.

The CDR3 loop is CASSLRRTNSPLHF. In DNA, the CDR3 is TGTGCCAGCAGCTTACGGCGGACCAATTCACCCCTCCACTTT. The V gene is TRBV7-2, the J gene TRBJ1-6; D is unresolved. Germline V gene lookup returns CDR1 SGHTA and CDR2 FQGNSA. V gave up 2 bases and J gave up 7 bases, with 9 bases separating them. The CDR3 is 14 residues long.

The chain has TRBV5-4 and TRBJ2-1, with 8 bases identical to TRBD2. V lost 4 bases, J lost 10 bases, and 16 bases stayed unmatched. From germline, CDR1 is SGHNT and CDR2 YYREEE (reference sequence). The CDR3 extends over 16 amino acids. CDR3 amino acids: CASSLMAGGRGREQFF. The DNA of the CDR3 is TGTGCCAGCAGCCTAATGGCGGGAGGCCGAGGTCGGGAGCAGTTCTTC.

This clone has only a few counts. The rearrangement joins TRBV11-2 to TRBJ1-1, with D uncertain. Germline V gene data show CDR1 as SGHAT and CDR2 as FQNNGV. Between the trimmed V and J ends, which lost 1 base and 1 base, there was a span of 16 bases. The CDR3 is 17 amino acids. CDR3 bases: TGTGCCAGCAGCTTAGCTGTTCAGGCCGGATGGAACACTGAAGCTTTCTTT. This codes for CASSLAVQAGWNTEAFF.

This clone came up a few times. The V call is TRBV7-9, the J call TRBJ2-2; 7 bases match TRBD1. Germline CDR1 is SEHNR and CDR2 is FQNEAQ (reference sequence). This CDR3 region has 15 residues. Trimming removed 5 bases from V and 5 bases from J; junction bases left unmatched: 8. CDR3 region: CASSPGQVATGELFF. The CDR3 coding sequence is TGTGCCAGCAGCCCCGGACAGGTGGCGACCGGGGAGCTGTTTTTT.

This rearrangement joins TRBV7-3 to TRBJ1-5; perhaps TRBD1 as D (5 bases). Germline assignment: CDR1 SGHTA and CDR2 FQGTGA. With 1 base removed from V and 9 bases from J, the gap between germline ends came to 7 bases. This CDR3 has 12 amino acids. The CDR3 DNA sequence: TGTGCCAGCAGCTTAAAGGGGACGCCCCAGCATTTT. Translation gives CASSLKGTPQHF.

The chain is built from TRBV29-1 and TRBJ2-7, with 12 bases fitting TRBD1. Germline V gene data show CDR1 as SQVTM and CDR2 as ANQGSEA. V trimming: 2 bases; J trimming: 6 bases; junction bases outside the gene matches: 5. CDR3 length equals 14 residues. CDR3 DNA sequence: TGCAGCGTTGAATCTGGGACAGGGGGCCCCGAGCAGTACTTC. This translates into CSVESGTGGPEQYF.

The table lists this clone with a count of one. For the CDR3, the DNA is TGTGCCAGCAGCTCCGCAGGGTCCGGGGAGCTGTTTTTT. This translates into CASSSAGSGELFF. The V and J genes are TRBV11-3 and TRBJ2-2, with TRBD1 as a possible D gene (5 bases). Germline assignment: CDR1 SGHNT and CDR2 YENEEA. Trimming took off 4 bases at V and 6 bases at J, with 9 bases between the two ends. The CDR3 has 13 residues. Drawing the rest from reference TRBV11-3 and TRBJ2-2, the complete variable domain is EAGVVQSPRYKIIEKKQPVAFWCNPISGHNTLYWYLQNLGQGPELLIRYENEEAVDDSQLPKDRFSAERLKGVDSTLKIQPAELGDSAVYLCASSSAGSGELFFGEGSRLTVL.

As regards this clone: This sample also contains other DNA sequences that code for the same CDR3. The chain links TRBV5-1 to TRBJ2-3; D uncertain. The CDR3 totals 13 residues. Germline V gene sequence: CDR1 SGHRS, CDR2 YFSETQ. Deletions cut 0 bases from V and 3 bases from J, with 5 bases between. The CDR3 sequence: CASSLAGTDTQYF. CDR3 DNA sequence: TGCGCCAGCAGCTTGGCCGGTACAGATACGCAGTATTTT.

The chain joins TRBV7-3 to TRBJ2-2; D ambiguous. V lost 4 bases, J lost 7 bases, and 7 bases lay in between. Per germline, CDR1 SGHTA and CDR2 FQGTGA. This CDR3 has 12 amino acids. In DNA, the CDR3 is TGTGCCAGCAGCTCACTCGGCGGGGAGCTGTTTTTT. Its protein is CASSSLGGELFF. The variable domain in full, with the rest retrieved from reference TRBV7-3 and TRBJ2-2, is GAGVSQTPSNKVTEKGKYVELRCDPISGHTALYWYRQSLGQGPEFLIYFQGTGAADDSGLPNDRFFAVRPEGSVSTLKIQRTERGDSAVYLCASSSLGGELFFGEGSRLTVL.

This chain uses TRBV11-2 with TRBJ2-3; 9 bases line up with TRBD2. The CDR3 totals 14 residues. V lost 2 bases to trimming and J lost 9 bases; unmatched junction nucleotides: 6. CDR1 SGHAT and CDR2 FQNNGV come from the germline V gene. The DNA for the CDR3 is TGTGCCAGCAGCTTAATCCACACTAGCGGGACGCAGTATTTT. It specifies CASSLIHTSGTQYF.